The clone carrying this T cell receptor beta chain was observed a handful of times. The entry originates in a study of T cells in Graves' hyperthyroidism and ophthalmopathy. Graves' hyperthyroidism showing no ophthalmopathy progression within 18 months was considered stable. Patients showing uncontrolled infection, other autoimmune disease, pregnancy or lactation were ineligible. What was amplified from RNA transcripts were TCR beta CDR3 regions. A set of HTBI primers served as the primers for a first-round RT-PCR of the TCR CDR3. TCRdb analysed the multiplex PCR reads with MiXCR anew, one entry per CDR3 protein. The sample has hundreds of thousands of distinct CDR3 sequences; about a third are singletons. Trimming cost V 1 base and J 0 bases, with 5 bases left between them. This CDR3 contains 13 residues. Germline lookup yields CDR1 SGHDT and CDR2 YYEEEE.

The source material was blood. This sequence was found in a woman between 40 and 55 years old with Graves' hyperthyroidism. V usage is TRBV5-6 and J usage is TRBJ2-7; the D is unclear. The CDR3 coding sequence is TGTGCCAGCAGCTTGAAGTTCTCCTACGAGCAGTACTTC. Protein product: CASSLKFSYEQYF. Filled out from reference TRBV5-6 and TRBJ2-7, the complete variable domain reads DAGVTQSPTHLIKTRGQQVTLRCSPKSGHDTVSWYQQALGQGPQFIFQYYEEEERQRGNFPDRFSGHQFPNYSSELNVNALLLGDSALYLCASSLKFSYEQYFGPGTRLTVT.